This T cell receptor (beta chain) was recorded in a study of post-analysis software for immune sequencing data (dated by TCRdb to between 2014 and 2017). Study-level background: The recorded disease courses included relapsing-remitting, secondary progressive and progressive-relapsing multiple sclerosis, and some patients had no subtype annotation. The patient repertoires were compared against roughly 12 previously published healthy control repertoires obtained from donors aged about 6 to 26 years. A subset of samples was prepared in parallel using single-end sample barcoding, then pooled and co-amplified after Illumina adapter ligation.

Study-wide findings and limitations: Patients showed significantly higher frequencies than controls for a handful of TRBV segments, among them TRBV5-6, TRBV5-1 and TRBV20-1. Direct clustering with F measure revealed strong co-clustering of samples prepared in the same batch, which led to a batch-effect correction. The multiple sclerosis patient group was slightly younger than the control group. Compared with controls, multiple sclerosis patients had significantly lower normalized Chao1 diversity, a finding suggesting substantial peripheral T-cell clonal expansion.

To demonstrate the VDJtools post-analysis software, the study profiled TCR beta repertoires from the peripheral blood of 10 to 15 young patients with multiple sclerosis. The multiple sclerosis patients were children and adolescents ranging in age from 6 to 15 years. In the case of this clonotype: Its antigen remains unidentified. No base-level quality is on record; no much larger clone is a single base apart.

CDR3 length: 15 amino acids, cysteine to phenylalanine. Of the read, only the CDR3 DNA is kept; its 45 bases are in frame from base 1. For CDR1 and CDR2, the germline V gene (reference sequence) lists MNHEY and SMNVEV. V gives up 2 bases and J gives up 5 bases, and the segment between their germline ends measures 12 bases. Libraries were constructed by PCR. The sample was run on an Illumina HiSeq 2500. To reduce PCR and sequencing biases, unique molecular identifiers were incorporated into the TCR beta cDNA libraries. Roughly 500,000 cDNA molecules were obtained per 1 to 10 million input T cells, so each molecule approximated one T cell. The same protocol used for the earlier healthy control dataset was applied to prepare and sequence the patient libraries. Within a given batch, samples were prepared together, multiplexed and sequenced on the same HiSeq lane. Per the original workflow: Raw barcoded reads were processed with MIGEC, discarding single-read molecular identifier groups before consensus assembly and CDR3 extraction. Clonotype tables were post-analysed with VDJtools, and diversity was normalized by down-sampling all datasets to the smallest sample size. Repertoire overlap clustering matched CDR3 amino acid but not nucleotide sequences to correct batch-related cross-sample contamination. Using fastp trimming at Q25 and MiXCR clonotype assembly, TCRdb reanalyzed the public sequencing data and kept in-frame beta chains. Every entry covers one CDR3 protein and lists the most common genes and DNA from its rows. In this record, the V and J calls reflect TCRdb's handling and not the investigators' own analysis. Present in this sample are roughly 200,000 distinct CDR3 sequences, roughly 28% of which were seen just once. 3% to 4% of the sample is held by the ten biggest clonotypes.

The sequence was obtained from a girl aged 2-17 years with multiple sclerosis. The chain employs TRBV27 and TRBJ2-2; TRBD1 is a possible D gene, resting on 6 matching bases. Sequences were obtained from blood. The DNA sequence is TGTGCCAGCAGTTTAGAGCGTAGGGGGACCGGGGAGCTGTTTTTT. Its protein product is CASSLERRGTGELFF.